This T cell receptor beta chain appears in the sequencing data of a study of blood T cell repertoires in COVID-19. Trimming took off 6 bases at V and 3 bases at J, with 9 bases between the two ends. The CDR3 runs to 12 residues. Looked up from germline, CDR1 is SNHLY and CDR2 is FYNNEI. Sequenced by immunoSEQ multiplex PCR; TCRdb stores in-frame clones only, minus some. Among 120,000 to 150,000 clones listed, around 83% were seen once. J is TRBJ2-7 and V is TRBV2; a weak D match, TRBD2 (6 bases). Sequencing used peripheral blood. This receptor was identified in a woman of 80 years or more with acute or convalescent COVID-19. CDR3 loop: CASREGGYEQYF. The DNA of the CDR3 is TGTGCCAGCAGAGAGGGAGGCTACGAGCAGTACTTC.